Below are 21 T cell receptor beta chains sequenced from a single sample in a study of T-cell reconstitution after alpha-beta-depleted transplantation in children. Unique molecular identifiers were incorporated into the prepared TCRbeta library. TCRdb re-called the PCR reads through MiXCR, storing one row per CDR3 protein. Altogether about 200,000 distinct CDR3 sequences are present, approximately 7% being singletons, with the ten largest covering just over 5.5%. Sample: PBMCs, taken before TCRalphabeta/CD19-depleted stem cell transplant. These receptors were collected from a boy between 2 and 10 years old with acute lymphoblastic leukemia, due to receive a stem cell transplant.

At least ten counts were recorded for this clonotype. This chain joins TRBV12-3 or TRBV12-4 and TRBJ2-2; a weak D match, TRBD1 (5 bases). The V and J ends lost 5 bases and 3 bases respectively, with 10 bases between them. This CDR3 contains 14 residues. CDR3 in amino acids: CASSLPQDTGELFF. CDR3 DNA sequence: TGTGCCAGCAGTCTCCCACAGGACACCGGGGAGCTGTTTTTT.

The rearrangement joins TRBV7-2 to TRBJ2-1; D not resolved. The CDR3 runs to 13 residues. Germline V gene sequence: CDR1 SGHTA, CDR2 FQGNSA. The V and J ends lost 3 bases and 6 bases respectively, with 9 bases between them. CDR3 coding DNA: TGTGCCAGCAGCTTTTACAGCAGCAATGAGCAGTTCTTC. Protein product: CASSFYSSNEQFF.

The sample holds many counts of this clonotype. V gene TRBV7-2 combines with J gene TRBJ2-7, with D uncertain. CDR3 length: 16 amino acids. Germline CDR1 reads SGHTA; CDR2 reads FQGNSA. The V end was cut by 2 bases, the J end by 6 bases, with 20 bases between. The chain's CDR3 is CASSLNPSPRIGEQYF. The CDR3 coding sequence is TGTGCCAGCAGCTTAAACCCGAGTCCTAGGATAGGCGAGCAGTACTTC.

This clonotype was observed a few times. This chain joins TRBV4-2 and TRBJ2-2; no clear D gene. V was shortened by 0 bases and J by 5 bases, with 10 bases between the two germline ends. Looked up from germline, CDR1 is LGHNA and CDR2 is YNFKEQ. The CDR3 has 15 residues. CDR3 loop: CASSQDGVQTGELFF. CDR3 bases: TGTGCCAGCAGCCAAGATGGAGTCCAGACCGGGGAGCTGTTTTTT.

The chain joins TRBV6-2 or TRBV6-3 to TRBJ2-5; a weak D match, TRBD1 (6 bases). Trimming stripped 11 bases from V and 3 bases from J, with 16 bases between. Germline V gene data show CDR1 as MNHEY and CDR2 as SVGEGT. The CDR3 length is 13 residues. The CDR3 protein is CAARWGPEETQYF. Written as DNA, the CDR3 is TGTGCCGCGAGGTGGGGGCCCGAAGAGACCCAGTACTTC.

This clonotype was recorded a few times. This chain links TRBV2 with TRBJ2-2, with D uncertain. The germline V gene encodes CDR1 SNHLY and CDR2 FYNNEI. CDR3 length: 13 residues. The ends were cut back, 8 bases at V and 5 bases at J, with 12 bases in the middle. The DNA of the CDR3 is TGTGCCAGCTCGGCTGGGCGGACCGGGGAGCTGTTTTTT. It codes for CASSAGRTGELFF.

This clonotype was counted at least ten times. CDR3 nucleotides: TGTGCCAGCAGTCAGGGAAATAAGCCCCAGCATTTT. This gives the protein CASSQGNKPQHF. The V call is TRBV12-3 or TRBV12-4, the J call TRBJ1-5; tentatively, D is TRBD1 (5 bases). CDR3 size: 12 residues. V lost 5 bases, J lost 8 bases, and 10 bases lay in between.

This clonotype was found many times. Relative to the germline gene, one junction end is altered; a read error may explain this. The chain employs TRBV7-7 and TRBJ2-2; 9 nucleotides align to TRBD1. Germline assignment: CDR1 SSHAT and CDR2 FNYEAQ (reference sequence). The CDR3 covers 15 residues. In DNA, the CDR3 is TGTGCTAGCAGTGACACCGGGACAGGGAACGGGGAGCTGTTTTTT. It specifies CASSDTGTGNGELFF. The variable domain in full, with the rest retrieved from reference TRBV7-7 and TRBJ2-2, is GAGVSQSPRYKVTKRGQDVTLRCDPISSHATLYWYQQALGQGPEFLTYFNYEAQPDKSGLPSDRFSAERPEGSISTLTIQRTEQRDSAMYRCASSDTGTGNGELFFGEGSRLTVL.

This sequence joins TRBV7-9 and TRBJ2-7; D is uncertain. CDR3 length: 13 amino acids. The V and J ends lost 5 bases and 3 bases respectively, with 11 bases between them. Germline assignment: CDR1 SEHNR and CDR2 FQNEAQ (reference sequence). The CDR3 is CASSQAFSYEQYF. As DNA, the CDR3 is TGTGCCAGCAGCCAGGCATTCAGCTACGAGCAGTACTTC.

Many counts were recorded for this clonotype. V gene TRBV6-5 combines with J gene TRBJ2-2, with unresolved D. The CDR3 loop spans 15 amino acids. Germline values: CDR1 MNHEY, CDR2 SVGAGI. Trimming stripped 7 bases from V and 4 bases from J, with 16 bases between. In DNA, the CDR3 is TGTGCCAGCACCGCCGGTGACTCCCTCACCGGGGAGCTGTTTTTT. This translates into CASTAGDSLTGELFF.

The J gene is TRBJ2-7, the V gene TRBV19; TRBD1 agrees at 8 bases. Germline trimming cut 4 bases from V and 5 bases from J; bases unmatched to any gene: 7. The CDR3 is 14 residues long. The germline gives CDR1 LNHDA, CDR2 SQIVND (reference sequence). This CDR3 reads CASSTLTGENEQYF. In nucleotides, the CDR3 is TGTGCCAGTAGTACCTTGACAGGGGAAAACGAGCAGTACTTC.

This clonotype has ten or more counts. The rearrangement joins TRBV7-9 to TRBJ1-5, with TRBD1 as a possible D gene (5 bases). V shed 4 bases and J shed 4 bases, with 8 bases lying between them. CDR1 and CDR2 (germline): SEHNR, FQNEAQ (reference sequence). CDR3 length: 13 amino acids. The CDR3 DNA sequence: TGTGCCAGCAGCTCGGGGGGGAATCAGCCCCAGCATTTT. It yields the protein CASSSGGNQPQHF. Full variable domain (missing parts from reference TRBV7-9 and TRBJ1-5): DTGVSQNPRHKITKRGQNVTFRCDPISEHNRLYWYRQTLGQGPEFLTYFQNEAQLEKSRLLSDRFSAERPKGSFSTLEIQRTEQGDSAMYLCASSSGGNQPQHFGDGTRLSIL.

In its sample, this clonotype was seen a few times. The chain has TRBV6-2 or TRBV6-3 and TRBJ1-5; tentative D call: TRBD1 (5 bases). Between the trimmed V and J ends, which lost 6 bases and 6 bases, there was a span of 18 bases. Per germline, CDR1 MNHEY and CDR2 SVGEGT. The CDR3 has 15 amino acids. CDR3 residues: CASSLIPGTPQPQHF. CDR3 sequence (DNA): TGTGCCAGCAGCCTGATTCCAGGGACTCCTCAGCCCCAGCATTTT.

This clonotype came up many times. The chain combines TRBV12-3 or TRBV12-4 with TRBJ2-5, with 7 bases identical to TRBD2. The CDR3 is made up of 16 amino acids. Losses at the gene ends were 2 bases for V and 4 bases for J; bases not matched to a gene: 10. The CDR3 reads CASSLLSWEGGETQYF. CDR3 bases: TGTGCCAGCAGTTTATTAAGTTGGGAGGGCGGAGAGACCCAGTACTTC.

This clonotype has a count of ten or more. The V gene is TRBV20-1, the J gene TRBJ2-1; 12 nucleotides match TRBD2. The CDR3 has 14 residues. J gave up 6 bases and V 6 bases, and 6 bases lay outside the gene matches. Germline V gene lookup returns CDR1 DFQATT and CDR2 SNEGSKA (reference sequence). The CDR3 reads CSALGLAGLNEQFF. CDR3 DNA: TGCAGTGCCTTAGGACTAGCGGGGCTCAATGAGCAGTTCTTC.

The rearrangement uses TRBV20-1 and TRBJ1-5; TRBD1 might be the D (6 bases). The germline CDR1 and CDR2 sequences are DFQATT and SNEGSKA (reference sequence). This CDR3 spans 14 amino acids. Trimming took off 0 bases at V and 4 bases at J, with 10 bases between the two ends. CDR3 loop: CSARDRTVNQPQHF. The CDR3 coding sequence is TGCAGTGCTAGAGATAGGACAGTTAATCAGCCCCAGCATTTT.

This clonotype was picked up a small number of times. The rearrangement uses TRBV28 and TRBJ1-5; no clear D. The germline gives CDR1 MDHEN, CDR2 SYDVKM. Trimming pared 10 bases from V and 7 bases from J, leaving 17 bases between. This CDR3 has 13 residues. This CDR3 is CATTLAIGQPQHF. CDR3 coding DNA: TGTGCCACGACGCTCGCGATAGGGCAGCCCCAGCATTTT.

Many counts were recorded for this clonotype. The chain is built from TRBV12-3 or TRBV12-4 and TRBJ2-2; tentatively, D is TRBD1 (5 bases). The CDR3 is made up of 16 amino acids. V gave up 7 bases and J gave up 4 bases, with 19 bases separating them. CDR3 sequence: CASIRGLGVGTGELFF. CDR3 DNA: TGTGCCAGCATTAGGGGCCTTGGGGTCGGCACCGGGGAGCTGTTTTTT.

The chain employs TRBV2 and TRBJ2-3; D unresolved. The CDR3 extends over 11 amino acids. Trimming pared 8 bases from V and 5 bases from J, leaving 8 bases between. The germline gives CDR1 SNHLY, CDR2 FYNNEI. CDR3 in amino acids: CASFALDTQYF. The CDR3 DNA reads TGTGCCAGCTTTGCGTTAGATACGCAGTATTTT.

This clonotype has at least ten counts. This chain joins TRBV5-1 and TRBJ1-6; D is uncertain. Trimming took off 1 base at V and 7 bases at J, with 9 bases between the two ends. From germline, CDR1 is SGHRS and CDR2 YFSETQ. This CDR3 has 14 amino acids. The CDR3 DNA is TGCGCCAGCAGCTTGCTGTCAGTCAATTCACCCCTCCACTTT. Translating gives CASSLLSVNSPLHF.

This clonotype was found many times. This chain connects TRBV20-1 to TRBJ2-3; the D call may be TRBD1 or TRBD2 (7 bases each). Germline assignment: CDR1 DFQATT and CDR2 SNEGSKA (reference sequence). This CDR3 comprises 15 residues. V dropped 5 bases and J dropped 2 bases, with 17 bases sitting between them. CDR3 DNA sequence: TGCAGTGCTGTACCCAGGGGGGGAACCACAGATACGCAGTATTTT. Its protein is CSAVPRGGTTDTQYF.